The 28 T cell receptor beta chains in this list originate from one sample, sequenced in a study of PD-L1 blockade in urothelial cancer. Libraries were prepared by immunoSEQ multiplex PCR; TCRdb keeps only in-frame clonotypes and omits some of them. The profile shows tens of thousands of clones, about a third of them singletons. The specimen was tumor tissue, collected before atezolizumab (anti-PD-L1) treatment. The origin of the receptors is a man aged 55 to 70 with urothelial cancer.

The chain employs TRBV12-5 and TRBJ1-6; TRBD1 matches 7 bases. The V segment lost 2 bases and the J segment 0 bases; nucleotides outside the gene matches: 7. From germline, CDR1 is LGHNT and CDR2 FRNRAP. The CDR3 covers 18 residues. CDR3 residues: CASGLPGQASSYNSPLHF. CDR3 in DNA: TGTGCTAGTGGTTTGCCCGGACAGGCGAGCTCCTATAATTCACCCCTCCACTTT.

This clone was seen at least ten times. V usage is TRBV7-2 and J usage is TRBJ1-1; possibly TRBD1 for D (5 bases). CDR1 is SGHTA and CDR2 is FQGNSA in the germline V gene. The CDR3 runs 13 residues. Trimming cost V 3 bases and J 4 bases, with 9 bases left between them. The CDR3 DNA reads TGTGCCAGCAGCTTCAGGGAGGGCACTGAAGCTTTCTTT. It codes for CASSFREGTEAFF.

In its sample, this clone was seen a few times. J is TRBJ2-5 and V is TRBV5-1; 12 bases agree with TRBD2. Germline V CDR1 and CDR2: SGHRS, YFSETQ. The CDR3 covers 17 residues. J was trimmed by 5 bases and V by 1 base; bases with no gene match: 9. CDR3 DNA sequence: TGCGCCAGCAGCTTGCGGGCTAGCGGGAGGGCCGGGGAGACCCAGTACTTC. This sequence encodes CASSLRASGRAGETQYF.

V gene TRBV10-2 combines with J gene TRBJ1-1; weak D call: TRBD1 (6 bases). The CDR3 runs 13 residues. Between the trimmed V and J ends, which lost 0 bases and 5 bases, there was a span of 7 bases. Germline V gene data show CDR1 as WSHSY and CDR2 as SAAADI. CDR3 sequence (DNA): TGCGCCAGCAGTGAGTCAGGGGGTACTGAAGCTTTCTTT. It yields the protein CASSESGGTEAFF.

This rearrangement joins TRBV28 to TRBJ2-4; a possible D gene is TRBD1 (5 bases). The V and J ends lost 4 bases and 9 bases respectively, with 16 bases between them. From germline, CDR1 is MDHEN and CDR2 SYDVKM. The CDR3 contains 14 residues. The CDR3 nucleotides are TGTGCCAGCAGTTATAATACACGGCAGGGCATTCAGTACTTC. It encodes CASSYNTRQGIQYF.

This chain links TRBV5-1 with TRBJ2-1; D call uncertain. Per germline, CDR1 SGHRS and CDR2 YFSETQ. V gave up 0 bases and J gave up 4 bases, with 8 bases separating them. There are 14 residues in the CDR3. CDR3 bases: TGCGCCAGCAGCTTGGCCGGGCAATACAATGAGCAGTTCTTC. Protein: CASSLAGQYNEQFF.

The chain employs TRBV28 and TRBJ1-2; D remains ambiguous. The CDR3 has 15 amino acids. V was shortened by 6 bases and J by 8 bases, with 22 bases between the two germline ends. The germline CDR1 and CDR2 sequences are MDHEN and SYDVKM. CDR3 coding DNA: TGTGCCAGCAGCTCCATTGCGGCACAGCCCCTGGGCTACACCTTC. This translates into CASSSIAAQPLGYTF.

This clone has only a few counts. The chain couples TRBV6-8 to TRBJ1-2; 7 bases map to TRBD1. The junction had 18 bases not matched to a gene; V was cut back by 9 bases and J by 2 bases. The CDR3 length is 17 residues. Germline V gene lookup returns CDR1 MNHGY and CDR2 SAAAGT. The CDR3 sequence: CASGGPSPEQGNYGYTF. For the CDR3, the DNA is TGTGCCAGTGGGGGCCCCTCGCCGGAACAGGGGAACTATGGCTACACCTTC.

The chain recombines TRBV6-8 with TRBJ1-2; D unresolved. Looked up from germline, CDR1 is MNHGY and CDR2 is SAAAGT. The CDR3 runs 14 residues. V gave up 6 bases and J gave up 4 bases, with 15 bases separating them. The CDR3 DNA reads TGTGCCAGCAGGGTGGCGGGCAGAAGCTATGGCTACACCTTC. It translates to CASRVAGRSYGYTF.

This clone was seen ten or more times. CDR3 residues: CATSRDHANTGELFF. DNA for the CDR3: TGTGCCACCTCTCGAGATCACGCGAACACCGGGGAGCTGTTTTTT. This chain connects TRBV6-8 to TRBJ2-2, with unresolved D. Deletions cut 10 bases from V and 0 bases from J, with 15 bases between. The CDR3 consists of 15 residues. The germline V gene has CDR1 MNHGY and CDR2 SAAAGT.

This chain joins TRBV5-1 and TRBJ2-6; D might be TRBD2 (5 bases). Germline loops: CDR1 SGHRS, CDR2 YFSETQ. This CDR3 is 15 amino acids long. The ends were cut back, 2 bases at V and 2 bases at J, with 8 bases in the middle. DNA for the CDR3: TGCGCCAGCAGCTTCGGGGTGACTGGGGCCAACGTCCTGACTTTC. Amino acids: CASSFGVTGANVLTF. Using reference TRBV5-1 and TRBJ2-6 for the parts outside the CDR3, the full variable domain is KAGVTQTPRYLIKTRGQQVTLSCSPISGHRSVSWYQQTPGQGLQFLFEYFSETQRNKGNFPGRFSGRQFSNSRSEMNVSTLELGDSALYLCASSFGVTGANVLTFGAGSRLTVL.

Many counts were recorded for this clone. The V call is TRBV6-4, the J call TRBJ1-3; D is undetermined. CDR3 length: 14 residues. The germline gives CDR1 MRHNA, CDR2 SNTAGT. V dropped 3 bases and J dropped 1 base, with 7 bases sitting between them. The CDR3 here is CASSESGSGNTIYF. CDR3 nucleotides: TGTGCCAGCAGTGAATCGGGGTCTGGAAACACCATATATTTT.

This chain connects TRBV28 to TRBJ2-7; TRBD2 agrees at 13 bases. V lost 6 bases to trimming and J lost 1 base; unmatched junction nucleotides: 12. CDR1 is MDHEN and CDR2 is SYDVKM in the germline V gene. The CDR3 consists of 18 residues. The CDR3 spells CASSRTSGSPLRSYEQYF. CDR3 DNA: TGTGCCAGCAGCCGGACTAGCGGGAGCCCCCTTCGATCCTACGAGCAGTACTTC.

In this sample, this clone turned up a few times. The chain is built from TRBV9 and TRBJ2-5; D is ambiguous. CDR3 size: 14 residues. Germline CDR1 reads SGDLS; CDR2 reads YYNGEE. The V and J ends lost 5 bases and 5 bases respectively, with 16 bases between them. CDR3 DNA sequence: TGTGCCAGCAGTTTATTTGCGTCTGGGGAGACCCAGTACTTC. Translating it yields CASSLFASGETQYF. The full variable domain, in which reference TRBV9 and TRBJ2-5 provide the parts outside the CDR3, is DSGVTQTPKHLITATGQRVTLRCSPRSGDLSVYWYQQSLDQGLQFLIQYYNGEERAKGNILERFSAQQFPDLHSELNLSSLELGDSALYFCASSLFASGETQYFGPGTRLLVL.

This clone was observed many times. J is TRBJ2-5 and V is TRBV7-8, with a tentative D call TRBD2 (5 bases). Germline V CDR1 and CDR2: SGHVS, FQNEAQ. CDR3 length: 15 residues. V was cut by 1 base and J by 3 bases, with 12 bases left in between. In DNA form, the CDR3 reads TGTGCCAGCAGCTTAGATCGGGATAGCGAAGAGACCCAGTACTTC. As protein: CASSLDRDSEETQYF.

Only a few counts were recorded for this clone. CDR3 DNA sequence: TGTGCCTGGAAGTTTACAGCCTATGGCTACACCTTC. Translating it yields CAWKFTAYGYTF. The chain employs TRBV30 and TRBJ1-2, with D uncertain. CDR3 size: 12 residues. V lost 4 bases, J lost 4 bases, and 10 bases lay in between. Per germline, CDR1 GTSNPN and CDR2 SVGIG (reference sequence). The whole variable domain, filled in from reference TRBV30 and TRBJ1-2, reads SQTIHQWPATLVQPVGSPLSLECTVEGTSNPNLYWYRQAAGRGLQLLFYSVGIGQISSEVPQNLSASRPQDRQFILSSKKLLLSDSGFYLCAWKFTAYGYTFGSGTRLTVV.

The chain recombines TRBV28 with TRBJ2-6; 10 nucleotides align to TRBD1. Looked up from germline, CDR1 is MDHEN and CDR2 is SYDVKM. This CDR3 region has 17 residues. V lost 3 bases to trimming and J lost 0 bases; unmatched junction nucleotides: 2. DNA for the CDR3: TGTGCCAGCAGTTTGGGACAGGGGATCTCTGGGGCCAACGTCCTGACTTTC. Its protein product is CASSLGQGISGANVLTF.

This chain's CDR3 is CASSSQGASVTQYF. The CDR3, as DNA: TGTGCCAGCAGTTCTCAGGGGGCTAGCGTTACGCAGTATTTT. This chain links TRBV28 with TRBJ2-3; 8 bases are shared with TRBD1. CDR3 length: 14 amino acids. V lost 4 bases to trimming and J lost 8 bases; unmatched junction nucleotides: 8. Germline assignment: CDR1 MDHEN and CDR2 SYDVKM.

This clone was detected once. The chain combines TRBV12-5 with TRBJ2-1; a possible D gene is TRBD2 (7 bases). The V end lost 6 bases, the J end lost 8 bases, and 20 bases lay between the germline ends. The CDR3 totals 15 residues. The germline CDR1 and CDR2 sequences are LGHNT and FRNRAP. CDR3 bases: TGTGCTAGTGGCGTGGGGGGGGCTGGGAGCGATGAGCAGTTCTTC. It codes for CASGVGGAGSDEQFF.

This clone was observed a handful of times. V is TRBV9 and J is TRBJ2-5, with TRBD1 matching over 7 bases. The germline V gene has CDR1 SGDLS and CDR2 YYNGEE. Losses at the gene ends were 0 bases for V and 6 bases for J; bases not matched to a gene: 8. This CDR3 comprises 15 residues. The CDR3 bases are TGTGCCAGCAGCGTAGAGAGAGACAGGGTTAAGACCCAGTACTTC. Its protein is CASSVERDRVKTQYF.

This clone showed up just once. This sequence joins TRBV30 and TRBJ2-1; the D is unclear. The CDR3 covers 12 residues. Germline CDR1 and CDR2: GTSNPN and SVGIG (reference sequence). The germline V and J ends were trimmed by 2 bases and 7 bases, with 9 bases remaining between them. In DNA form, the CDR3 reads TGTGCCTGGAGTTCGGGTTGGAATGAGCAGTTCTTC. Protein product: CAWSSGWNEQFF.

The CDR3 bases are TGCGCCAGCAGCCAAGATCTGACAGGACCAACAAACATTCAGTACTTC. Its protein is CASSQDLTGPTNIQYF. The V gene is TRBV4-1, the J gene TRBJ2-4, with D tentatively TRBD1 (6 bases). Germline assignment: CDR1 MGHRA and CDR2 YSYEKL. The V gene lost 0 bases and the J gene lost 6 bases, with 15 bases spanning the gap. The CDR3 is made up of 16 amino acids.

This clone was counted only a few times. The V call is TRBV6-8, the J call TRBJ2-5; no reliable D call. Deletions cut 5 bases from V and 5 bases from J, with 15 bases between. Germline assignment: CDR1 MNHGY and CDR2 SAAAGT. The CDR3 has 14 amino acids. The CDR3 here is CASSASHMRETQYF. The CDR3, as DNA: TGTGCCAGCAGTGCTTCCCACATGAGGGAGACCCAGTACTTC.

The chain uses TRBV5-1 and TRBJ2-1; the D is unclear. The CDR3 contains 14 residues. The germline V gene encodes CDR1 SGHRS and CDR2 YFSETQ. Trimming cost V 3 bases and J 1 base, with 8 bases left between them. The CDR3 sequence: CASSYPGSYNEQFF. The CDR3 DNA follows: TGCGCCAGCAGCTACCCAGGTTCCTACAATGAGCAGTTCTTC.

In this sample, this clone turned up a few times. The chain carries TRBV4-1 and TRBJ2-7; 7 nucleotides agree with TRBD1. This CDR3 has 15 amino acids. V was clipped by 6 bases and J by 3 bases; unmatched bases: 11. Germline-derived CDR1 and CDR2 are MGHRA and YSYEKL. CDR3 DNA sequence: TGCGCCAGCAGACGCGATCGGGACAGATTCTACGAGCAGTACTTC. Amino acids: CASRRDRDRFYEQYF.

V is TRBV10-2 and J is TRBJ2-3, with 7 bases aligning to TRBD2. Looked up from germline, CDR1 is WSHSY and CDR2 is SAAADI. Trimming removed 2 bases from V and 2 bases from J; junction bases left unmatched: 4. This CDR3 contains 15 residues. The CDR3 DNA reads as TGCGCCAGCAGTGAGGGGGCGGGGGTCACAGATACGCAGTATTTT. This translates into CASSEGAGVTDTQYF.

This sequence joins TRBV27 and TRBJ1-1; possible D gene TRBD1, 5 bases. This CDR3 spans 16 amino acids. V was shortened by 8 bases and J by 1 base, with 20 bases between the two germline ends. Germline assignment: CDR1 MNHEY and CDR2 SMNVEV (reference sequence). The CDR3 region is CASDSDQRDRNTEAFF. CDR3 nucleotides: TGTGCCAGCGATTCCGACCAACGCGACAGGAACACTGAAGCTTTCTTT.

The chain uses TRBV23-1 and TRBJ2-3; 8 bases map to TRBD1. TRBV23-1 is annotated as an ORF whose role is uncertain. The V gene end was trimmed by 0 bases and the J gene end by 4 bases; junction bases not matched to a gene: 18. The CDR3 totals 20 residues. The CDR3 loop reads CASSQSIGADRDRAADTQYF. The CDR3 bases are TGCGCCAGCAGTCAATCTATCGGCGCGGACAGGGATAGGGCGGCAGATACGCAGTATTTT.